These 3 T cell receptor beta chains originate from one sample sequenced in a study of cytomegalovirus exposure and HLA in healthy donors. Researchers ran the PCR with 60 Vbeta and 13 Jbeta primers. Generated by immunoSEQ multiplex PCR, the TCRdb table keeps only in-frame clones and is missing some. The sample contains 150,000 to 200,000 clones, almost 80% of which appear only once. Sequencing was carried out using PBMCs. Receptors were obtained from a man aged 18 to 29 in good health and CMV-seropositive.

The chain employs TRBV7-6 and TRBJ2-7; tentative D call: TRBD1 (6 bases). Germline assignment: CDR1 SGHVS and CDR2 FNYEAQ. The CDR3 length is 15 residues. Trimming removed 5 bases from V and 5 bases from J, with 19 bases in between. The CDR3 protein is CASSATPGQDNEQYF. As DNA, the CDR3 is TGTGCCAGCAGCGCTACTCCGGGACAAGACAACGAGCAGTACTTC.

The CDR3 DNA is TGCAGCGTCGGTCTACAGGGGGAAGCTTTCTTT. Encoded protein: CSVGLQGEAFF. The chain employs TRBV29-1 and TRBJ1-1, with 7 bases lining up with TRBD1. With 6 bases clipped from V and 8 bases from J, the junction kept 6 bases outside the gene matches. CDR3 size: 11 residues. Germline-derived CDR1 and CDR2 are SQVTM and ANQGSEA. The full variable domain, rest sourced from reference TRBV29-1 and TRBJ1-1, is SAVISQKPSRDICQRGTSLTIQCQVDSQVTMMFWYRQQPGQSLTLIATANQGSEATYESGFVIDKFPISRPNLTFSTLTVSNMSPEDSSIYLCSVGLQGEAFFGQGTRLTVV.

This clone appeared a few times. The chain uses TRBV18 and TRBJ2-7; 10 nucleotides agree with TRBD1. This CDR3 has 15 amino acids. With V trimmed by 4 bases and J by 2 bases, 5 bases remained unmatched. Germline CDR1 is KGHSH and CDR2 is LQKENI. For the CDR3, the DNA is TGTGCCAGCTCACTCTCCGGGACAGGGGCCTACGAGCAGTACTTC. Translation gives CASSLSGTGAYEQYF.